These 21 T cell receptor beta chains originate from one sample sequenced in a study of blood T cell repertoires in COVID-19. The repertoire was sequenced with immunoSEQ multiplex PCR; TCRdb's copy has only in-frame clones and lacks some. The sample holds about 360,000 clones, roughly 86% seen once. Material for sequencing was PBMCs or T cells enriched from blood (not recorded which). These receptors were collected from a man between 25 and 39 years old who had recovered from COVID-19.

The chain is built from TRBV7-9 and TRBJ2-1, with TRBD2 as a possible D gene (6 bases). The CDR3 runs to 15 residues. Germline V CDR1 and CDR2: SEHNR, FQNEAQ (reference sequence). Trimming took 4 bases from V and 2 from J, leaving 12 bases between them. The CDR3 is CASSSGGEAYNEQFF. The CDR3 DNA reads TGTGCCAGCAGCTCAGGTGGGGAGGCCTACAATGAGCAGTTCTTC. The complete variable domain, with remaining parts taken from reference TRBV7-9 and TRBJ2-1, reads DTGVSQNPRHKITKRGQNVTFRCDPISEHNRLYWYRQTLGQGPEFLTYFQNEAQLEKSRLLSDRFSAERPKGSFSTLEIQRTEQGDSAMYLCASSSGGEAYNEQFFGPGTRLTVL.

CDR3 amino acids: CASSEGVGDYEQYF. The CDR3 nucleotides read TGTGCCAGCAGCGAGGGCGTTGGGGACTACGAGCAGTACTTC. The gene calls are TRBV6-5 and TRBJ2-7, with D perhaps TRBD2 (5 bases). The ends were cut back, 6 bases at V and 3 bases at J, with 15 bases in the middle. The CDR3 runs to 14 residues. Germline-derived CDR1 and CDR2 are MNHEY and SVGAGI.

This chain connects TRBV3-1 (or the pseudogene TRBV3-2) to TRBJ1-6, with D perhaps TRBD1 (6 bases). This CDR3 is built from 15 residues. Trimming shortened V by 0 bases and J by 11 bases, and 14 bases separated the two germline ends. Germline V gene sequence: CDR1 LGHDT, CDR2 YNNKEL (reference sequence). The CDR3 DNA sequence: TGTGCCAGCAGCCAAGAACGGGGGGGCGGGACACCCCTCCACTTT. The encoded protein is CASSQERGGGTPLHF.

The chain links TRBV27 to TRBJ1-1; D unclear. Germline V gene data show CDR1 as MNHEY and CDR2 as SMNVEV (reference sequence). The V end was cut by 0 bases, the J end by 5 bases, with 10 bases between. The CDR3 has 14 residues. CDR3 residues: CASSLSGGETEAFF. The CDR3 DNA reads as TGTGCCAGCAGTTTATCGGGCGGGGAAACTGAAGCTTTCTTT.

The chain joins TRBV27 to TRBJ1-2; a weak D match, TRBD1 (5 bases). From germline, CDR1 is MNHEY and CDR2 SMNVEV (reference sequence). V was pared by 8 bases and J by 3 bases, with 16 bases between. The CDR3 is made up of 14 amino acids. CDR3 in amino acids: CASRTGGEDYGYTF. The DNA of the CDR3 is TGTGCCAGCCGCACGGGGGGAGAGGACTATGGCTACACCTTC.

The chain links TRBV3-1 (or the pseudogene TRBV3-2) to TRBJ2-7; D may be TRBD2 (6 bases). Germline CDR1 LGHDT, CDR2 YNNKEL (reference sequence). The CDR3 totals 11 residues. V lost 8 bases, J lost 7 bases, and 12 bases lay in between. The CDR3 here is CASGTPWEQYF. CDR3 nucleotides: TGTGCCAGCGGGACTCCGTGGGAGCAGTACTTC.

V gene TRBV6-5 combines with J gene TRBJ2-3; 11 bases fit TRBD1. The CDR3 is 13 amino acids. Trimming took 5 bases from V and 8 from J; bases not matched to a gene: 3. The germline V gene encodes CDR1 MNHEY and CDR2 SVGAGI. CDR3 DNA: TGTGCCAGCAGTCCCGGGACAGGGGGTACGCAGTATTTT. This encodes CASSPGTGGTQYF.

Only one count was recorded for this clone. This sequence joins TRBV30 and TRBJ2-7; TRBD1 aligns across 9 bases. The CDR3 spans 14 residues. The junction had 4 bases not matched to a gene; V was cut back by 3 bases and J by 1 base. Germline V gene sequence: CDR1 GTSNPN, CDR2 SVGIG (reference sequence). CDR3 residues: CAWSPGTGSYEQYF. The CDR3 DNA is TGTGCCTGGAGCCCCGGGACAGGGTCCTACGAGCAGTACTTC.

The rearrangement joins TRBV24-1 to TRBJ1-3, with a tentative D call TRBD1 (6 bases). CDR3 length: 17 amino acids. The V gene's germline CDR1 is KGHDR and CDR2 SFDVKD. V was clipped by 0 bases and J by 1 base, with 12 bases between them. The CDR3 nucleotides read TGTGCCACCAGTGATTTGGACAGGAATGGGTCTGGAAACACCATATATTTT. Protein: CATSDLDRNGSGNTIYF.

The chain links TRBV25-1 to TRBJ1-1, with a weak D call TRBD1 (5 bases). V shed 6 bases and J shed 1 base, with 15 bases lying between them. This CDR3 is 15 amino acids long. Germline assignment: CDR1 MGHDK and CDR2 SYGVNS. CDR3 residues: CASSHRDGRNTEAFF. As DNA, the CDR3 is TGTGCCAGCAGCCACCGGGACGGGAGGAACACTGAAGCTTTCTTT.

This chain uses TRBV25-1 with TRBJ2-7; 10 bases fit TRBD1. Germline values: CDR1 MGHDK, CDR2 SYGVNS. This CDR3 region has 14 residues. The J segment lost 5 bases and the V segment lost 4 bases, leaving 5 bases of the junction unmatched. The CDR3 bases are TGTGCCAGCAGTGCCTCGGGGACAGGGGACGAGCAGTACTTC. This codes for CASSASGTGDEQYF.

The chain combines TRBV7-9 with TRBJ1-1; D not certain. Between the trimmed V and J ends, which lost 2 bases and 4 bases, there was a span of 5 bases. The CDR3 extends over 12 amino acids. Germline V CDR1 and CDR2: SEHNR, FQNEAQ (reference sequence). The CDR3 region is CASSLSATEAFF. The CDR3 nucleotides read TGTGCCAGCAGCTTAAGCGCCACTGAAGCTTTCTTT.

This chain links TRBV3-1 (or the pseudogene TRBV3-2) with TRBJ2-3; no clear D. There are 14 residues in the CDR3. Germline V gives CDR1 LGHDT, CDR2 YNNKEL (reference sequence). V was trimmed by 2 bases and J by 2 bases, leaving 8 bases between them. The DNA for the CDR3 is TGTGCCAGCAGCCAATTCAGATACACAGATACGCAGTATTTT. Translated, it gives CASSQFRYTDTQYF.

The chain carries TRBV19 and TRBJ1-5, with unresolved D. The CDR3 runs to 14 residues. Germline V gene sequence: CDR1 LNHDA, CDR2 SQIVND (reference sequence). V lost 6 bases to trimming and J lost 0 bases, with 9 bases between them. DNA for the CDR3: TGTGCCAGTAGAACGGACTATAGCAATCAGCCCCAGCATTTT. Protein product: CASRTDYSNQPQHF.

This sequence joins TRBV3-1 (or the pseudogene TRBV3-2) and TRBJ1-5, with D possibly TRBD1 on 6 matching bases. V was clipped by 3 bases and J by 2 bases, with 11 bases between them. The V gene's germline CDR1 is LGHDT and CDR2 YNNKEL (reference sequence). The CDR3 contains 15 residues. CDR3 loop: CASSHSGVGNQPQHF. CDR3 sequence (DNA): TGTGCCAGCAGCCATTCAGGGGTTGGCAATCAGCCCCAGCATTTT.

The J gene is TRBJ2-3, the V gene TRBV6-6, with a weak D call TRBD2 (5 bases). Trimming removed 5 bases at V and 5 bases at J, with 14 bases between. CDR3 length equals 14 residues. Germline loops: CDR1 MNHNY, CDR2 SVGAGI (reference sequence). CDR3 DNA sequence: TGTGCCAGCAGTCTCGGAACTAGAGGAGATACGCAGTATTTT. Translating gives CASSLGTRGDTQYF.

The CDR3 region has the DNA TGTGCCAGCAGCCAGAACCCCGACAGAGGCTACACCTTC. Translating gives CASSQNPDRGYTF. The chain employs TRBV4-2 and TRBJ1-2, with D possibly being TRBD1 (5 bases). Per the germline V gene, CDR1 is LGHNA and CDR2 is YNFKEQ. The CDR3 is made up of 13 amino acids. V was clipped by 3 bases and J by 8 bases, with 13 bases between them.

This clone was detected only once. V and J are TRBV6-5 and TRBJ2-7; D call uncertain. Germline V CDR1 and CDR2: MNHEY, SVGAGI. The V end was cut by 0 bases, the J end by 4 bases, with 13 bases between. This CDR3 has 15 residues. In DNA, the CDR3 is TGTGCCAGCAGTTACTCGGTGCGTCAGGCGTACGAGCAGTACTTC. It yields the protein CASSYSVRQAYEQYF.

This clone has more than one count but fewer than ten. The rearrangement links TRBV28 to TRBJ1-1, with TRBD1 matching 7 bases. Trimming removed 6 bases from V and 3 bases from J; junction bases left unmatched: 10. This CDR3 region has 15 residues. CDR1 MDHEN and CDR2 SYDVKM come from the germline V gene. In DNA, the CDR3 is TGTGCCAGCAGCCCTCCGACAGGGTGGGACACTGAAGCTTTCTTT. Translated, it gives CASSPPTGWDTEAFF.

The sample holds one count of this clone. V is TRBV6-5 and J is TRBJ2-3, with 10 bases aligning to TRBD2. CDR3 length: 14 amino acids. J was trimmed by 2 bases and V by 9 bases; bases with no gene match: 5. The germline CDR1 and CDR2 sequences are MNHEY and SVGAGI. The DNA for the CDR3 is TGTGCCAGTCGTAGCGGGGGGACCACAGATACGCAGTATTTT. Encoded protein: CASRSGGTTDTQYF.

The rearrangement links TRBV2 to TRBJ1-2; D uncertain. V was clipped by 5 bases and J by 3 bases, with 4 bases between them. The CDR3 is 11 amino acids. Looked up from germline, CDR1 is SNHLY and CDR2 is FYNNEI. CDR3 sequence (DNA): TGTGCCAGCAGTCCTGACTATGGCTACACCTTC. It encodes CASSPDYGYTF.